This T cell receptor (beta chain) was sequenced for a study of blood T cell repertoires in COVID-19. The CDR3 consists of 13 residues. Germline lookup yields CDR1 MNHEY and CDR2 SMNVEV (reference sequence). Deletions cut 2 bases from V and 8 bases from J, with 12 bases between. Data came from immunoSEQ multiplex PCR; TCRdb stores just in-frame clones and leaves some out. The sample has 150,000 or so clones, approximately 85% seen once; the top ten hold around 1.2%. This sequence joins TRBV27 and TRBJ1-2; D gene uncertain. The sequencing sample was made of peripheral blood. The TCR sequence derives from a man in his 60s who had recovered from COVID-19. The CDR3 DNA reads as TGTGCCAGCAGTTTAGGAGGCCCTGGGGGCTACACCTTC. Amino acids: CASSLGGPGGYTF.